These T cell receptor beta chains were read from a single sample in a study of molecular identifiers for immune sequencing clone quantification. From the PCR reads, TCRdb called clonotypes with MiXCR, one entry per CDR3 protein. The table has approximately 630,000 distinct CDR3 sequences, less than 30% seen once; the top ten hold 0.75% to 0.8%. Sequences were obtained from naive CD8+ T cells from blood, with Jurkat cell RNA spiked in. The receptors were sampled from a human donor in good health. Some libraries in this study had Jurkat cell RNA spiked in. The CDR3 runs from the conserved cysteine through the conserved F or W. The D gene is left open where the match is weak. A clone size is listed for some rows: how often the clone was seen (once, few, many), or a class if it is expanded.

clone_size d_call j_call v_call cdr3_aa cdr3_nt
- - TRBJ1-6 TRBV5-1 CASSVKTRNDYNPPLHF TGCGCCAGCAGCGTTAAAACAAGGAACGATTATAATCCACCCCTCCACTTT
- - TRBJ2-7 TRBV7-9 CASSAQGTYEQYF TGTGCCAGCAGCGCACAGGGCACCTACGAGCAGTACTTC
many TRBD1 TRBJ2-4 TRBV11-2 CASSLDGLGQASKNIQYF TGTGCCAGCAGCTTAGATGGTTTGGGACAGGCTTCCAAAAACATTCAGTACTTC
few TRBD1 TRBJ2-7 TRBV9 CASSSTTGGFYEQYF TGTGCCAGCAGCTCCACGACAGGGGGCTTCTACGAGCAGTACTTC
- - TRBJ2-6 TRBV12-3/TRBV12-4 CASRTSYPRGIGANVLTF TGTGCCAGCAGGACCTCTTACCCCCGGGGGATTGGGGCCAACGTCCTGACTTTC
many - TRBJ2-2 TRBV25-1 CASSEPYTGELFF TGTGCCAGCAGTGAACCCTACACCGGGGAGCTGTTTTTT
few TRBD2 TRBJ2-7 TRBV4-3 CASSQTRLAAQRYEQYF TGCGCCAGCAGCCAGACCCGACTAGCGGCTCAAAGATACGAGCAGTACTTC
- - TRBJ2-1 TRBV20-1 CSARDQISGEITNEQFF TGCAGTGCTAGAGATCAAATCTCGGGGGAAATCACGAATGAGCAGTTCTTC
many - TRBJ1-5 TRBV4-1 CASSQGEISGNQPQHF TGCGCCAGCAGCCAAGGCGAAATCAGCGGCAATCAGCCCCAGCATTTT
- - TRBJ2-2 TRBV7-2 CASRFPSAVELVF TGTGCCAGCCGCTTCCCCTCTGCCGTGGAGCTGGTGTTT
few - TRBJ2-5 TRBV27 CASSLWGRAQETQYF TGTGCCAGCAGTTTATGGGGCAGGGCCCAAGAGACCCAGTACTTC
many TRBD2 TRBJ2-1 TRBV7-9 CASSLSSGGNNEQFF TGTGCCAGCAGCTTATCTAGCGGGGGAAACAATGAGCAGTTCTTC
- - TRBJ1-1 TRBV7-3 CASSWLPKGEAFF TGTGCCAGCAGCTGGCTGCCAAAAGGTGAAGCTTTCTTT
many TRBD2 TRBJ2-5 TRBV5-4 CASSFSGGAVETQYF TGTGCCAGCAGCTTTAGCGGGGGGGCCGTAGAGACCCAGTACTTC
- TRBD1 TRBJ1-4 TRBV12-3/TRBV12-4 CASSLNRGHGELFF TGTGCCAGCAGCCTAAACAGGGGGCATGGGGAACTGTTTTTT
- TRBD1 TRBJ2-7 TRBV28 CASSFYGVGQGVPGEQYF TGTGCCAGCAGTTTCTATGGAGTTGGGCAGGGGGTCCCTGGTGAGCAGTACTTC
- TRBD1 TRBJ2-1 TRBV29-1 CSVEPGRGSSTLGDEQFF TGCAGCGTTGAGCCGGGCAGGGGGTCCTCAACCTTGGGCGATGAGCAGTTCTTC
- - TRBJ2-2 TRBV20-1 CSARDHGNTGELFF TGCAGTGCTAGAGATCACGGGAACACCGGGGAGCTGTTTTTT
- TRBD1 TRBJ1-1 TRBV27 CAAGTGEYTEAFF TGTGCCGCCGGGACAGGGGAGTACACTGAAGCTTTCTTT
many - TRBJ1-4 TRBV6-6 CASSMTSHATNEKLFF TGTGCCAGCAGTATGACAAGCCATGCAACTAATGAAAAACTGTTTTTT
few - TRBJ2-5 TRBV6-6 CASSPDGDLGAGLETQYF TGTGCCAGCAGTCCGGACGGGGATCTCGGTGCGGGACTGGAGACCCAGTACTTC
- - TRBJ2-7 TRBV6-2/TRBV6-3 CASSYGTLTGMEQYF TGTGCCAGCAGTTACGGGACCCTGACAGGAATGGAGCAGTACTTC
few TRBD2 TRBJ2-3 TRBV6-1 CASERDPLPDTQYF TGTGCCAGTGAGCGGGACCCCCTCCCGGATACGCAGTATTTT
few - TRBJ1-2 TRBV15 CATSREGETNYGYTF TGTGCCACCAGCAGAGAAGGGGAAACTAACTATGGCTACACCTTC
many - TRBJ1-1 TRBV6-2/TRBV6-3 CASSPGLEAFF TGTGCCAGCAGTCCTGGGCTAGAAGCTTTCTTT
- - TRBJ2-7 TRBV12-5 CASGRLSRGRNDHEQYF TGTGCTAGTGGAAGATTAAGTCGGGGGCGTAATGACCACGAGCAGTACTTC
many - TRBJ2-7 TRBV20-1 CSARDRYREDEQYF TGCAGTGCTAGAGATCGGTACAGGGAGGACGAGCAGTACTTC
few - TRBJ2-3 TRBV28 CAITQDGGGIPDTQYF TGTGCCATCACCCAAGATGGGGGAGGAATTCCAGATACGCAGTATTTT
- - TRBJ2-3 TRBV12-5 CASGFSLAGDLLPSTDTQYF TGTGCTAGTGGTTTCTCCCTAGCAGGGGACCTACTGCCTAGCACAGATACGCAGTATTTT
many TRBD1 TRBJ1-5 TRBV28 CASEGQGARQPQHF TGTGCCAGCGAGGGACAGGGGGCTCGTCAGCCCCAGCATTTT
once TRBD1 TRBJ2-7 TRBV27 CASSLARDRLNEQYF TGTGCCAGCAGTCTTGCCCGGGACAGGCTAAACGAGCAGTACTTC
many - TRBJ2-7 TRBV30 CAWSVSTRGEQYF TGTGCCTGGAGTGTTTCTACCCGGGGCGAGCAGTACTTC
few - TRBJ1-1 TRBV4-1 CASSQEDFGRNTEAFF TGCGCCAGCAGCCAGGAAGACTTCGGAAGGAACACTGAAGCTTTCTTT
many - TRBJ2-7 TRBV5-4 CASSYGVYEQYF TGTGCCAGCAGCTACGGGGTTTACGAGCAGTACTTC
- - TRBJ1-3 TRBV3-1 CASSPGPARSGNTIYF TGTGCCAGCAGCCCCGGACCCGCGCGCTCTGGAAACACCATATATTTT
few - TRBJ1-1 TRBV4-3 CASSQGLFQGSGTEAFF TGCGCCAGCAGCCAAGGTTTATTTCAGGGGAGCGGCACTGAAGCTTTCTTT
many - TRBJ2-7 TRBV6-2/TRBV6-3 CASSYEPYDSGEQYF TGTGCCAGCAGTTACGAGCCGTACGATTCGGGCGAGCAGTACTTC
few TRBD1 TRBJ2-1 TRBV7-9 CASSSRLTGLDYNEQFF TGTGCCAGCAGCTCCCGATTGACAGGGTTAGACTACAATGAGCAGTTCTTC
few - TRBJ1-1 TRBV6-5 CASRGWGDTEAFF TGTGCCAGCAGAGGATGGGGGGACACTGAAGCTTTCTTT
- - TRBJ1-4 TRBV27 CASNQAGAPNEKLFF TGTGCCAGCAACCAGGCGGGGGCTCCTAATGAAAAACTGTTTTTT
- - TRBJ2-1 TRBV7-9 CASSLRLDEQFF TGTGCCAGCAGCTTAAGGTTGGATGAGCAGTTCTTC
many - TRBJ1-4 TRBV10-2 CASSESGAATNEKLFF TGCGCCAGCAGTGAGTCCGGGGCAGCAACTAATGAAAAACTGTTTTTT
- TRBD1 TRBJ1-2 TRBV4-3 CASSYGQGGGGGYTF TGCGCCAGCAGCTACGGACAGGGAGGGGGCGGAGGCTACACCTTC
- TRBD2 TRBJ2-1 TRBV6-5 CASSSRGLASSYNEQFF TGTGCCAGCAGTTCTCGGGGACTAGCGAGCTCCTACAATGAGCAGTTCTTC
many - TRBJ2-5 TRBV4-3 CASSQWSGNEETQYF TGCGCCAGCAGCCAGTGGTCCGGGAATGAGGAGACCCAGTACTTC
few TRBD2 TRBJ2-3 TRBV7-9 CASSLAIAGVTDTQYF TGTGCCAGCAGCTTAGCAATAGCGGGAGTCACAGATACGCAGTATTTT
- - TRBJ2-1 TRBV27 CASSFGGYSYNEQFF TGTGCCAGCAGTTTCGGCGGCTACTCCTACAATGAGCAGTTCTTC
many TRBD2 TRBJ2-7 TRBV29-1 CSVETSGVPGEQYF TGCAGCGTTGAAACAAGCGGGGTCCCGGGCGAGCAGTACTTC
- - TRBJ1-5 TRBV30 CAWSVGYGDSPQHF TGTGCCTGGAGTGTAGGGTACGGGGATTCGCCCCAGCATTTT
many - TRBJ2-5 TRBV5-4 CASSFGGGETQYF TGTGCCAGCAGCTTTGGGGGTGGCGAGACCCAGTACTTC
- - TRBJ2-7 TRBV6-2/TRBV6-3 CASSYPGTHATYEQYF TGTGCCAGCAGTTACCCCGGGACACATGCGACCTACGAGCAGTACTTC
few - TRBJ1-1 TRBV7-8 CASSRPGDPISDTEAFF TGTGCCAGCAGCCGTCCAGGGGATCCTATATCCGACACTGAAGCTTTCTTT